The text below deals with one TCR beta chain. The data belong to a study of blood T cell repertoires in COVID-19. Study background: Samples taken during acute and convalescent COVID-19 were collected in the United States, Italy and Spain. Sample material is recorded as cDNA or gDNA derived from T cells, B-cell-depleted T cells, or PBMCs.

Data came from immunoSEQ multiplex PCR; TCRdb stores just in-frame clones and leaves some out. The table has about 140,000 clones, 80% to 90% seen once. The CDR3 is 14 amino acids. Trimming removed 7 bases from V and 4 bases from J, with 18 bases in between. Germline assignment: CDR1 SGDLS and CDR2 YYNGEE. The TCR was taken from a woman aged 50 to 60 with acute or convalescent COVID-19. The source material was peripheral blood. V gene TRBV9 combines with J gene TRBJ2-7, with D possibly being TRBD1 (6 bases). CDR3 in amino acids: CASRQGQRPYEQYF. The CDR3 coding sequence is TGTGCCAGCCGACAAGGACAGCGACCTTACGAGCAGTACTTC. Drawing the rest from reference TRBV9 and TRBJ2-7, the complete variable domain is DSGVTQTPKHLITATGQRVTLRCSPRSGDLSVYWYQQSLDQGLQFLIQYYNGEERAKGNILERFSAQQFPDLHSELNLSSLELGDSALYFCASRQGQRPYEQYFGPGTRLTVT.